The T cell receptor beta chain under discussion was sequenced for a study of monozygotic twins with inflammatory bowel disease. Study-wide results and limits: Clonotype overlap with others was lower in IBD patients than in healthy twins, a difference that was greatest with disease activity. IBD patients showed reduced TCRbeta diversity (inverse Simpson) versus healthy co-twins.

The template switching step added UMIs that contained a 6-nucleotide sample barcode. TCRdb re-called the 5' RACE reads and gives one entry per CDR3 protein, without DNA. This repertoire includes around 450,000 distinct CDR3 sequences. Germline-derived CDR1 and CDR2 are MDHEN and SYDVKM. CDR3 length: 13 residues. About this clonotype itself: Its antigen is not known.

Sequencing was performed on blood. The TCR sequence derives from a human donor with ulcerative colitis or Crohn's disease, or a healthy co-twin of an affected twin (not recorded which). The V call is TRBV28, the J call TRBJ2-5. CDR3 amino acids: CASVGSSQETQYF.